This T cell receptor (beta chain) was observed in a study of cytomegalovirus exposure and HLA in healthy donors. Study findings and constraints: Confirmation was obtained in vitro that a few CMV-associated chains are specific for CMV antigens.

This CDR3 comprises 14 residues. Trimming cost V 5 bases and J 8 bases; bases outside gene matches: 10. From germline, CDR1 is MNHEY and CDR2 SVGAGI. A note on this clone: Its matching antigen is unknown.

The donors belonged to the roughly 120-subject validation cohort, separate from the roughly 670-subject first cohort. TCRdb's copy holds only in-frame clones and misses some; the assay was immunoSEQ multiplex PCR. Among around 250,000 clones listed, around 91% were seen once. This sequence was found in a woman aged 18-29 years in good health and CMV-seronegative. What was sequenced was PBMCs. V is TRBV6-5 and J is TRBJ1-1, with 8 bases aligning to TRBD1. The CDR3 reads CASSRTRTGREAFF. The CDR3 bases are TGTGCCAGCAGTCGCACAAGGACAGGGAGGGAAGCTTTCTTT.